These 3 T cell receptor beta chains share one sample of origin, sequenced in a study of blood T cell repertoires in COVID-19. The method was immunoSEQ multiplex PCR; TCRdb's version includes in-frame clones alone and lacks a portion of them. The profile shows approximately 250,000 clones, about 89% of them singletons. The source material was peripheral blood. These receptors all come from a woman aged 60-70 years who had recovered from COVID-19.

The chain couples TRBV6-5 to TRBJ1-5; 9 positions match TRBD1. Germline-derived CDR1 and CDR2 are MNHEY and SVGAGI. The CDR3 extends over 14 amino acids. The junction had 11 bases not matched to a gene; V was cut back by 8 bases and J by 9 bases. The CDR3 coding sequence is TGTGCCAGCTCCACAGGGGGCTCGTTTTTGCCCCAGCATTTT. The encoded protein is CASSTGGSFLPQHF.

This clone has more than one count but fewer than ten. The chain carries TRBV7-6 and TRBJ2-7; a weak D match, TRBD2 (6 bases). From germline, CDR1 is SGHVS and CDR2 FNYEAQ. This CDR3 comprises 15 residues. The V end lost 1 base, the J end lost 7 bases, and 17 bases lay between the germline ends. The CDR3: CASSLVSGQNREQYF. The CDR3 DNA follows: TGTGCCAGCAGCTTAGTTAGCGGACAAAACAGGGAGCAGTACTTC.

The chain has TRBV4-1 and TRBJ1-4; TRBD1 aligns across 10 bases. Trimming removed 2 bases from V and 1 base from J; junction bases left unmatched: 1. CDR3 size: 16 residues. Germline lookup yields CDR1 MGHRA and CDR2 YSYEKL. For the CDR3, the DNA is TGCGCCAGCAGCCAATGGGACAGGGGAACTAATGAAAAACTGTTTTTT. This gives the protein CASSQWDRGTNEKLFF.